This T cell receptor beta chain appears in the sequencing data of a study of blood T cell repertoires in COVID-19 (dated by TCRdb to the early 2020s). For context, the study as a whole: The collaborator samples originated in the United States, Italy and Spain and spanned the acute and convalescent phases of COVID-19. The repertoires were released in a freely available public database intended as a resource for research on the immune response to SARS-CoV-2. The prospective study material was composed of cDNA or gDNA derived from T cells, B-cell-depleted T cells, or PBMCs. Samples came from the ongoing ImmuneRACE study (first 160 participants) plus 1,254 subjects from 6 global collaborators. Where available, HLA class I and class II types were taken from metadata supplied by the sample provider and were not determined by assay-based typing. Sample metadata almost always included a de-identified subject ID, COVID-19 status, age in years and sex. Deeply sampled blood TCRbeta repertoires from subjects exposed to, actively infected with, or recovered from COVID-19 were included in the dataset. Paper-wide results and their limitations: The quantity of clinical and demographic metadata differed by source and by participant and was supplied without curation.

Whole blood was collected in K2EDTA tubes by collaborating institutions according to the institutions' own protocols. Collaborator samples were shipped for TCRbeta analysis as frozen whole blood, isolated PBMCs, or DNA extracted from either sample type. TCRbeta CDR3 regions were amplified from genomic DNA by means of the immunoSEQ Assay, a bias-controlled multiplex PCR. The paper's processing steps were these. The number of nucleated cells in each sample was estimated from the amplification of reference gene primers within the assay. To quantify the absolute abundance of each unique TCRbeta CDR3 rearrangement, sequence reads were collapsed and filtered. For each sample, productive Simpson clonality was calculated as the square root of Simpson's diversity index across productive rearrangements. The source is immuneACCESS, and TCRdb retained only in-frame sequences with V and J called. Part of the clones is not carried over; for the studies checked, unresolved V genes explain less than half of this, and the remainder is unexplained. The DNA gave D and trimming, while V, J and clone size come from that table. For this sample there are around 130,000 clones; 84% appear just once. Of the sample, 1.1% to 1.5% falls within the top ten clones.

For this clone: Its antigen remains undetermined. Base qualities are missing; no much larger clone stands one base away.

Trimming at the junction amounts to 1 base on V and 3 bases on J, and the germline ends lie 12 bases apart. The CDR3 holds 15 amino acids from the cysteine to the phenylalanine. Just the 45-base CDR3 DNA is kept, in frame starting at base 1. The germline V gene provides CDR1 SGHVS and CDR2 FQNEAQ. This receptor chain uses TRBV7-8 and TRBJ1-2, with TRBD1 perhaps the D gene, on 5 matching bases. The sample consisted of peripheral blood. The sequence derives from a man in his sixties with acute or convalescent COVID-19. This receptor has the CDR3 CASSLERQSYYGYTF. The sequenced DNA: TGTGCCAGCAGCTTAGAGAGACAGTCTTACTATGGCTACACCTTC.